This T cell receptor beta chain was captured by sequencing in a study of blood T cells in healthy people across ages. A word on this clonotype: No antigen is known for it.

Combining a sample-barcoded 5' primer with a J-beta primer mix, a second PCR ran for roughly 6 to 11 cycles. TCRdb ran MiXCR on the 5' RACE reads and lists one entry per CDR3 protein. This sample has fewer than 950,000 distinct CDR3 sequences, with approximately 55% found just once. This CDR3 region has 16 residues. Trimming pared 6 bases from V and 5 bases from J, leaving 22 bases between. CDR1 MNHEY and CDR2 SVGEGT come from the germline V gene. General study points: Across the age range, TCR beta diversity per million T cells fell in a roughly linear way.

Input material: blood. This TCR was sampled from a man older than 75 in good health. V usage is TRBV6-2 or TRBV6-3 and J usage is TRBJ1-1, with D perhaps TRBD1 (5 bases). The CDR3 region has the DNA TGTGCCAGCAGACCCAGGACAACGGCCGGATGGACTGAAGCTTTCTTT. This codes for CASRPRTTAGWTEAFF.